Shown below are 10 T cell receptor beta chains from a single sample sequenced in a study of blood T cells in healthy people across ages. Next came a second PCR, run for roughly 6 to 11 cycles, which used a sample-barcoded 5' primer along with a J-beta primer mix. TCRdb re-analysed the 5' RACE reads in MiXCR, keeping a single row per CDR3 protein. Of around 1.5 million distinct CDR3 sequences detected, around two fifths appear once; the ten largest clones hold roughly 7.9%. The sequencing input was blood. The origin of the receptors is a woman between 18 and 29 years old in good health.

This chain's CDR3 is CSARILLAGGGETQYF. CDR3 nucleotide sequence: TGCAGTGCTAGAATACTACTAGCGGGGGGCGGTGAGACCCAGTACTTC. This sequence joins TRBV20-1 and TRBJ2-5; 12 nucleotides agree with TRBD2. This CDR3 spans 16 amino acids. V trimming: 2 bases; J trimming: 5 bases; junction bases outside the gene matches: 9. Germline loops: CDR1 DFQATT, CDR2 SNEGSKA (reference sequence).

The chain links TRBV18 to TRBJ1-2, with D unclear. The CDR3 is made up of 14 amino acids. CDR1 is KGHSH, CDR2 LQKENI, per germline. The ends were cut back, 2 bases at V and 6 bases at J, with 13 bases in the middle. The CDR3 region is CASSPTREVNGYTF. The CDR3 bases are TGTGCCAGCTCACCAACGCGGGAAGTAAATGGCTACACCTTC.

This clonotype turned up a few times. This chain joins TRBV27 and TRBJ1-2, with D tentatively TRBD1 (5 bases). CDR3 length: 15 amino acids. Per germline, CDR1 MNHEY and CDR2 SMNVEV (reference sequence). V lost 4 bases, J lost 2 bases, and 14 bases lay in between. In DNA, the CDR3 is TGTGCCAGCAGTTCTCAGGGCAGGGTCAACTATGGCTACACCTTC. Its translation: CASSSQGRVNYGYTF.

This clonotype was found a few times. The chain couples TRBV14 to TRBJ1-2; D unclear. V dropped 1 base and J dropped 2 bases, with 8 bases sitting between them. Germline values: CDR1 SGHDN, CDR2 FVKESK. The CDR3 covers 14 residues. CDR3 region: CASSQVNSNYGYTF. In DNA form, the CDR3 reads TGTGCCAGCAGCCAAGTAAACAGCAACTATGGCTACACCTTC.

CDR3 protein: CASSLPRWRGEAFF. The CDR3 DNA reads as TGTGCCAGCAGCTTACCCCGGTGGAGGGGGGAAGCTTTCTTT. The gene calls are TRBV7-2 and TRBJ1-1, with D maybe TRBD1 (6 bases). V was shortened by 2 bases and J by 8 bases, with 15 bases between the two germline ends. The CDR3 spans 14 residues. Germline V gene sequence: CDR1 SGHTA, CDR2 FQGNSA.

This clonotype was found once. The gene calls are TRBV10-3 and TRBJ2-2; TRBD2 matches 9 bases. Germline V gene sequence: CDR1 ENHRY, CDR2 SYGVKD. V trimming: 4 bases; J trimming: 2 bases; junction bases outside the gene matches: 5. The CDR3 loop spans 16 amino acids. CDR3 region: CAISGAAGGNTGELFF. Written as DNA, the CDR3 is TGTGCCATCAGTGGTGCAGCGGGGGGTAACACCGGGGAGCTGTTTTTT.

The J gene is TRBJ2-1, the V gene TRBV5-1; D remains ambiguous. CDR1 and CDR2 from the germline V gene are SGHRS and YFSETQ. The ends were cut back, 5 bases at V and 4 bases at J, with 10 bases in the middle. The CDR3 spans 13 residues. In DNA, the CDR3 is TGCGCCAGCAGGGGGTCTCTTTACAATGAGCAGTTCTTC. It translates to CASRGSLYNEQFF.

In regard to this clonotype: The missing conserved phenylalanine or tryptophan at the end of this CDR3 makes a read error likely. The chain couples TRBV29-1 to TRBJ1-1; 9 bases line up with TRBD1. The CDR3 runs to 14 residues. The J segment lost 0 bases and the V segment lost 4 bases, leaving 3 bases of the junction unmatched. Germline V gene data show CDR1 as SQVTM and CDR2 as ANQGSEA. The DNA of the CDR3 is TGCAGCGTTGTGGGACAGGGTTTGAACACTGAAGCTTTCTTG. This translates into CSVVGQGLNTEAFL.

The chain carries TRBV5-1 and TRBJ2-3; 13 nucleotides align to TRBD2. V trimming: 4 bases; J trimming: 3 bases; junction bases outside the gene matches: 14. CDR3 length: 19 amino acids. Germline V CDR1 and CDR2: SGHRS, YFSETQ. In nucleotides, the CDR3 is TGCGCCAGCAGCCCCGGATTTCGACTAGCGGGGGGTAGGACAGATACGCAGTATTTT. This translates into CASSPGFRLAGGRTDTQYF. Full variable domain (rest looked up from reference TRBV5-1 and TRBJ2-3): KAGVTQTPRYLIKTRGQQVTLSCSPISGHRSVSWYQQTPGQGLQFLFEYFSETQRNKGNFPGRFSGRQFSNSRSEMNVSTLELGDSALYLCASSPGFRLAGGRTDTQYFGPGTRLTVL.

The chain carries TRBV12-3 or TRBV12-4 and TRBJ2-7, with D tentatively TRBD1 (7 bases). This CDR3 has 14 amino acids. Trimming cost V 5 bases and J 6 bases, with 17 bases left between them. The chain's CDR3 is CASSRGHRGGEQYF. CDR3 sequence (DNA): TGTGCCAGCAGTAGGGGGCACAGGGGAGGCGAGCAGTACTTC.